Listed below are T cell receptor beta chains from one sample, sequenced in a study of long-term antiretroviral therapy in people with HIV. Repertoires were generated with immunoSEQ multiplex PCR, while TCRdb's copy carries only in-frame clones and drops some. This table holds tens of thousands of clones, approximately 81% found once. Material: unsorted PBMCs, obtained 2.3 years after starting antiretroviral therapy. These receptors were taken from a man aged 40-49 years with HIV. CDR3s include the opening cysteine and the closing phenylalanine or tryptophan. D genes are given only for firm matches. Where a row states a size, it is once, few, many or the class of an expanded clone; other rows omit it.

V gene	clone size	CDR3 length	J gene	D gene	CDR3 DNA	CDR3 protein
TRBV7-2	-	16	TRBJ2-1	TRBD2	TGTGCCAGCAGCGAGAGACTAGCGGGGGCCTACAATGAGCAGTTCTTC	CASSERLAGAYNEQFF
TRBV5-1	-	14	TRBJ2-1	-	TGCGCCAGCAGCTGGGGGAGCAGTTACAATGAGCAGTTCTTC	CASSWGSSYNEQFF
TRBV27	-	21	TRBJ2-1	-	TGTGCCAGCAGTTTGTTCCATGGGACCGAACAATCGTACGGCTCCTACAATGAGCAGTTCTTC	CASSLFHGTEQSYGSYNEQFF
TRBV7-9	-	16	TRBJ2-7	-	TGTGCCAGCAGCTTAGCGGACTGGGGAGGATCAGGCGAGCAGTACTTC	CASSLADWGGSGEQYF
TRBV6-4	-	14	TRBJ1-4	-	TGTGCCAGCAGAATCTCGGTCACCGATGGAAAACTGTTTTTT	CASRISVTDGKLFF
TRBV6-1	-	12	TRBJ1-1	-	TGTGCCAGCAGTAGATACGGGACTGAAGCTTTCTTT	CASSRYGTEAFF
TRBV2	-	12	TRBJ2-1	TRBD1	TGTGCCAGTCTATTTCCGGGACAGCAACAGTTCTTC	CASLFPGQQQFF
TRBV27	once	13	TRBJ1-1	-	TGTGCCAGCAGTTCACGGCAGGGCACTGAAGCTTTCTTT	CASSSRQGTEAFF
TRBV5-5	-	16	TRBJ2-7	-	TGTGCCAGCAGCTGGAGAATGGGCGGCGGGCTCTACGAGCAGTACTTC	CASSWRMGGGLYEQYF
TRBV5-5	-	13	TRBJ2-3	TRBD2	TGTGCCAGCAGCAGACTAGCGCCAGATACGCAGTATTTT	CASSRLAPDTQYF
TRBV19	-	14	TRBJ2-3	-	TGTGCCACCGCCCCCCTGGGACCGCCGGATACGCAGTATTTT	CATAPLGPPDTQYF
TRBV11-3	-	17	TRBJ2-7	TRBD2	TGTGCCAGCAGCGGGGGGGGAGGACTAGCGGGAGTCGGCGAGCAGTACTTC	CASSGGGGLAGVGEQYF
TRBV6-5	few	15	TRBJ2-2	-	TGTGCCAGCAGTTACTCGATTCTTGCCACCGGGGAGCTGTTTTTT	CASSYSILATGELFF
TRBV13	-	15	TRBJ1-2	-	TGTGCCAGCAGCCCACCGACAGGTGGTTCGGATGGCTACACCTTC	CASSPPTGGSDGYTF
TRBV30	-	12	TRBJ2-7	TRBD2	TGTGCCTCCGGACTAGCGGGTTACGAGCAGTACTTC	CASGLAGYEQYF
TRBV4-1	-	13	TRBJ1-1	-	TGCGCCAGCACCGTGGAAGGGAACACTGAAGCTTTCTTT	CASTVEGNTEAFF
TRBV29-1	-	15	TRBJ2-3	TRBD2	TGCAGCGTGACTGGGGCTAGCGGGACCACAGATACGCAGTATTTT	CSVTGASGTTDTQYF
TRBV10-1	once	14	TRBJ2-1	-	TGCGCCAGCAGTGGCGGGACACCTTACAATGAGCAGTTCTTC	CASSGGTPYNEQFF
TRBV5-1	-	17	TRBJ1-4	-	TGCGCCAGCAGCTTGATGGGCAGGGCTGGGACTAATGAAAAACTGTTTTTT	CASSLMGRAGTNEKLFF
TRBV29-1	-	16	TRBJ2-3	TRBD1	TGCAGCGTTTGGGGACAGGCCTCGTGGGGCACAGATACGCAGTATTTT	CSVWGQASWGTDTQYF
TRBV14	-	13	TRBJ2-7	-	TGTGCCAGCAGCCAAGGTCAGTTCTACGAGCAGTACTTC	CASSQGQFYEQYF
TRBV9	-	16	TRBJ1-1	TRBD1	TGTGCCAGCAGCGCTCGACAGGGAAATTTTAACACTGAAGCTTTCTTT	CASSARQGNFNTEAFF
TRBV7-6	-	10	TRBJ1-6	-	TGTGCCAGCAGAAATTCACCCCTCCACTTT	CASRNSPLHF
TRBV7-6	-	14	TRBJ1-5	-	TGTGCCAGCAGCACAGCCGCGGGAAATCAGCCCCAGCATTTT	CASSTAAGNQPQHF
TRBV7-8	-	15	TRBJ2-3	TRBD2	TGTGCCAGCAGGCCGACTAGCGACGGCACAGATACGCAGTATTTT	CASRPTSDGTDTQYF
TRBV29-1	-	10	TRBJ2-1	-	TGCAGCGTTGACCGCGCAGGGTGGGTCTTC	CSVDRAGWVF
TRBV4-1	-	18	TRBJ2-7	TRBD1	TGCGCCAGCAGCCAAGTTCCACCACCGGGACAGGGGTCCTACGAGCAGTACTTC	CASSQVPPPGQGSYEQYF
TRBV7-9	-	15	TRBJ1-2	-	TGTGCCAGCAGCTTAGCCCCGACGCAAAACTATGGCTACACCTTC	CASSLAPTQNYGYTF
TRBV5-8	-	15	TRBJ2-1	TRBD2	TGTGCCAGCAGACGCGGACTAGCGGGAGGGAGTGAGCAGTTCTTC	CASRRGLAGGSEQFF
TRBV6-5	-	13	TRBJ1-1	TRBD1	TGTGCCAGCAGCCTAGCAGGGGGAACTGAAGCTTTCTTT	CASSLAGGTEAFF
TRBV29-1	-	15	TRBJ1-2	TRBD1	TGCAGCGCCGCCACCTCAAGGACAGGGGGCTATGGCTACACCTTC	CSAATSRTGGYGYTF
TRBV29-1	few	12	TRBJ2-3	-	TGCAGCGTCCAGAACTGGTTGGATACGCAGTATTTT	CSVQNWLDTQYF
TRBV7-9	-	13	TRBJ2-7	-	TGTGCCAGCAGCGGGACGGTATCCTACGAGCAGTACTTC	CASSGTVSYEQYF
TRBV9	-	15	TRBJ1-1	-	TGTGCCAGCAGCGTAGATGCAGGGGCGAACACTGAAGCTTTCTTT	CASSVDAGANTEAFF
TRBV9	-	16	TRBJ2-3	TRBD2	TGTGCCAGCAGCGTAGTCGGCGGGAGCATCACAGATACGCAGTATTTT	CASSVVGGSITDTQYF
TRBV19	-	15	TRBJ2-7	-	TGTGCCAGTAGTATAGGCTTCGGGGATTCCTACGAGCAGTACTTC	CASSIGFGDSYEQYF
TRBV4-2	-	16	TRBJ1-6	-	TGTGCCAGCAGCCAAGACGGAACAGCGGGGGGTTCACCCCTCCACTTT	CASSQDGTAGGSPLHF
TRBV30	-	12	TRBJ2-7	-	TGTGCCTGGAGTCCCACGTCCTACGAGCAGTACTTC	CAWSPTSYEQYF
TRBV19	-	15	TRBJ2-2	-	TGTGCCAGTAGTCCCCTTGGGGGGAGCACCGGGGAGCTGTTTTTT	CASSPLGGSTGELFF
TRBV19	-	13	TRBJ1-4	TRBD1	TGTGCCAGTAGCGACAGGGTTAATGAAAAACTGTTTTTT	CASSDRVNEKLFF
TRBV6-1	-	20	TRBJ1-2	-	TGTGCCAGCAGTGACGACAGGAACGTGGGGTTTAAGCATAGTACGTATGGCTACACCTTC	CASSDDRNVGFKHSTYGYTF
TRBV5-1	-	15	TRBJ2-2	-	TGCGCCAGCAGCTTGCAGGGATCGAACACCGGGGAGCTGTTTTTT	CASSLQGSNTGELFF
TRBV6-1	-	11	TRBJ1-4	-	TGTGCCAGCAAATTTGATGAAAAACTGTTTTTT	CASKFDEKLFF
TRBV11-3	-	20	TRBJ1-4	TRBD1	TGTGCCGGCCTACGGAACCCTAAGGACAGGGAGGGGGCAACTAATGAAAAACTGTTTTTT	CAGLRNPKDREGATNEKLFF
TRBV19	-	16	TRBJ1-2	-	TGTGCCAGTAGTATCACTGTTGGCAGCCTTTACTCAGGCTACACCTTC	CASSITVGSLYSGYTF
TRBV2	-	15	TRBJ2-3	-	TGTGCCAGCAGTCCCGGGACGGCGAGCACAGATACGCAGTATTTT	CASSPGTASTDTQYF
TRBV6-5	-	16	TRBJ2-7	-	TGTGCCAGCAGTTACACATGGGCAGACTCTTCCTACGAGCAGTACTTC	CASSYTWADSSYEQYF
TRBV9	-	15	TRBJ1-4	-	TGTGCCAGCAGCGCCGGGGCGGACAGAGGAGAAAAACTGTTTTTT	CASSAGADRGEKLFF
TRBV7-9	-	14	TRBJ1-1	-	TGTGCCAGCAGCTCGACAGTGGGGAACACTGAAGCTTTCTTT	CASSSTVGNTEAFF